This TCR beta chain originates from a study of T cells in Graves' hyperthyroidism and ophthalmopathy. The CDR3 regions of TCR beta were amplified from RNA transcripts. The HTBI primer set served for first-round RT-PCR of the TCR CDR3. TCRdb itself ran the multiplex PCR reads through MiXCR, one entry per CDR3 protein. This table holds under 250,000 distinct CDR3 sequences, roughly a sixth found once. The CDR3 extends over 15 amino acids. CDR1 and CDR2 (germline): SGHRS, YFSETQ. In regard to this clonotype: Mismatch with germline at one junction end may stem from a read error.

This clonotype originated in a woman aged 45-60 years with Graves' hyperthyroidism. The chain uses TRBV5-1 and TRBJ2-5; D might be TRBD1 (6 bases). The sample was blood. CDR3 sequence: CASSPGRDTQGTQYF. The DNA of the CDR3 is TGCGCCAGCAGCCCGGGCCGGGACACCCAAGGGACCCAGTACTTC.